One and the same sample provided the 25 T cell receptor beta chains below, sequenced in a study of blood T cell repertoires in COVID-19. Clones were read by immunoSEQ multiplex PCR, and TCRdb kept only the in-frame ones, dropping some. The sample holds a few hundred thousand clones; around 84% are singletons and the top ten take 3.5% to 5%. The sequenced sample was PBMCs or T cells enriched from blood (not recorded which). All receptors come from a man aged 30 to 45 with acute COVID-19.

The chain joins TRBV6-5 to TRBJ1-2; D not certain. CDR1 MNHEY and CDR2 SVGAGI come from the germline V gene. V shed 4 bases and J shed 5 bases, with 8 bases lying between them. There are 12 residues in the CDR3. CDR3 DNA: TGTGCCAGCAGTTTCGGGATTTATGGCTACACCTTC. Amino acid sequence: CASSFGIYGYTF.

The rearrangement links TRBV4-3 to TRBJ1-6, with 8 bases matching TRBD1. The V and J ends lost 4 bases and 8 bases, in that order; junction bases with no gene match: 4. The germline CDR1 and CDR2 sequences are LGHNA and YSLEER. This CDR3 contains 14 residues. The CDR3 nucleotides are TGCGCCAGCAGCCCGACAGGGGTTTATTCACCCCTCCACTTT. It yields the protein CASSPTGVYSPLHF.

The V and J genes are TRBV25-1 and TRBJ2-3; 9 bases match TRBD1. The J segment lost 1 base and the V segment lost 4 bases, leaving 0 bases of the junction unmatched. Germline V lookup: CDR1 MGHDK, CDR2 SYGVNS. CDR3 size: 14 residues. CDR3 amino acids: CASSGDRGTDTQYF. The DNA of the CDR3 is TGTGCCAGCAGTGGGGACAGGGGCACAGATACGCAGTATTTT.

Written as DNA, the CDR3 is TGTGCCAGCAGAATAGCGTTCCAAGAGACCCAGTACTTC. As protein: CASRIAFQETQYF. The V gene is TRBV28, the J gene TRBJ2-5; perhaps TRBD2 as D (5 bases). V was clipped by 6 bases and J by 1 base, with 9 bases between them. Germline CDR1 MDHEN, CDR2 SYDVKM. The CDR3 is 13 amino acids. Using reference TRBV28 and TRBJ2-5 for the parts outside the CDR3, the full variable domain is DVKVTQSSRYLVKRTGEKVFLECVQDMDHENMFWYRQDPGLGLRLIYFSYDVKMKEKGDIPEGYSVSREKKERFSLILESASTNQTSMYLCASRIAFQETQYFGPGTRLLVL.

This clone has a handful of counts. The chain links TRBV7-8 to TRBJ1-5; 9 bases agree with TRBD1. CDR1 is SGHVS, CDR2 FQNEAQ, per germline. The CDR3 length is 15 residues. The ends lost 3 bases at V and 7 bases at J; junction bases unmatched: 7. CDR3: CASSLGTGIGQPQHF. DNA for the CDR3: TGTGCCAGCAGCTTGGGGACAGGGATTGGACAGCCCCAGCATTTT. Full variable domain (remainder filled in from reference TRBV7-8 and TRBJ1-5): GAGVSQSPRYKVAKRGQDVALRCDPISGHVSLFWYQQALGQGPEFLTYFQNEAQLDKSGLPSDRFFAERPEGSVSTLKIQRTQQEDSAVYLCASSLGTGIGQPQHFGDGTRLSIL.

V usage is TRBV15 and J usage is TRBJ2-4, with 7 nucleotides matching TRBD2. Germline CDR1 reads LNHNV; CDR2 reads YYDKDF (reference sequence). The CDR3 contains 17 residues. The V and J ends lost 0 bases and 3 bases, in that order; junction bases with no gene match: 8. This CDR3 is CATSRDRREEDKNIQYF. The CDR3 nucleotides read TGTGCCACCAGCAGAGATCGTCGGGAGGAGGACAAAAACATTCAGTACTTC.

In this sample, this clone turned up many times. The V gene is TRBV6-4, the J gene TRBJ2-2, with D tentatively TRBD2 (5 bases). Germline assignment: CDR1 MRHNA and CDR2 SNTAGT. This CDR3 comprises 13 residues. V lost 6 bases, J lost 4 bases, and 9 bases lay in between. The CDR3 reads CASSGIGTGELFF. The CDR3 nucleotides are TGTGCCAGCAGCGGGATAGGCACCGGGGAGCTGTTTTTT.

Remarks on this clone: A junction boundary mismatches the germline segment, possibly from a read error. Written as DNA, the CDR3 is TGTGCCAGCAGCTTGGGGACAGGGTATGGCTACACCTTC. As protein: CASSLGTGYGYTF. The rearrangement links TRBV5-1 to TRBJ1-2; 9 bases are a match to TRBD1. The CDR3 totals 13 residues. Looked up from germline, CDR1 is SGHRS and CDR2 is YFSETQ.

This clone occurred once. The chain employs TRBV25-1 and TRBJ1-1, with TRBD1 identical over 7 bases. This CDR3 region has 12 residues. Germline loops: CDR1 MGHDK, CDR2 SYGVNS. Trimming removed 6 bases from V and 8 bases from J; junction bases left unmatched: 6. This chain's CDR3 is CASRTTGSEAFF. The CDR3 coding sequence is TGTGCCAGCAGAACGACAGGGAGCGAAGCTTTCTTT. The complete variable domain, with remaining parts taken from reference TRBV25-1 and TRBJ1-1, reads EADIYQTPRYLVIGTGKKITLECSQTMGHDKMYWYQQDPGMELHLIHYSYGVNSTEKGDLSSESTVSRIRTEHFPLTLESARPSHTSQYLCASRTTGSEAFFGQGTRLTVV.

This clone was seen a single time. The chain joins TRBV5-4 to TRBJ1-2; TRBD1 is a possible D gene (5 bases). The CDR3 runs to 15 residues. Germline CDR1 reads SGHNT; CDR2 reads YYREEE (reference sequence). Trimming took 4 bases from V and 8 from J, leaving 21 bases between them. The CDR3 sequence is CASSLVQGNLVGYTF. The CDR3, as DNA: TGTGCCAGCAGCCTGGTTCAGGGCAACTTAGTAGGCTACACCTTC.

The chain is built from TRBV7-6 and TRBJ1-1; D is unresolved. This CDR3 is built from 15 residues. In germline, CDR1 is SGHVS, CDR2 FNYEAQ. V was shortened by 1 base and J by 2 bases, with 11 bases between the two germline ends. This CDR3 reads CASSLVAADNTEAFF. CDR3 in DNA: TGTGCCAGCAGCTTAGTAGCAGCTGACAACACTGAAGCTTTCTTT.

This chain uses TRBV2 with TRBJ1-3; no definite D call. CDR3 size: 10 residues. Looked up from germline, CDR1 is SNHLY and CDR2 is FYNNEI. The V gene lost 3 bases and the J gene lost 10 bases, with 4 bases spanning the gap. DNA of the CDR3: TGTGCCAGCAGTGACGGGACCATATATTTT. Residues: CASSDGTIYF.

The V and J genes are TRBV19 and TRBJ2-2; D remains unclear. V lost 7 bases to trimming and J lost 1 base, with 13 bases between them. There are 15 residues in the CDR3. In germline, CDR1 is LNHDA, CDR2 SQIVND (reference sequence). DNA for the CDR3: TGTGCCAGTACCCTTACCAGTTGGAACACCGGGGAGCTGTTTTTT. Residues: CASTLTSWNTGELFF.

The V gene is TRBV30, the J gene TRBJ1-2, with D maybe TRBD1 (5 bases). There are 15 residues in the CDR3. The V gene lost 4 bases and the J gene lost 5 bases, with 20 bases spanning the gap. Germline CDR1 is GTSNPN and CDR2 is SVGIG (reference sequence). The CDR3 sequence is CAWMAQGKKGYGYTF. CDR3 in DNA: TGTGCCTGGATGGCGCAGGGAAAGAAAGGGTATGGCTACACCTTC.

CDR3 region: CASSLDRQGEAFF. CDR3 nucleotides: TGTGCCAGCAGCTTAGATAGGCAGGGCGAAGCTTTCTTT. The chain uses TRBV11-2 and TRBJ1-1, with a possible D match to TRBD1 (5 bases). With 0 bases removed from V and 8 bases from J, the gap between germline ends came to 10 bases. In germline, CDR1 is SGHAT, CDR2 FQNNGV. This CDR3 spans 13 amino acids.

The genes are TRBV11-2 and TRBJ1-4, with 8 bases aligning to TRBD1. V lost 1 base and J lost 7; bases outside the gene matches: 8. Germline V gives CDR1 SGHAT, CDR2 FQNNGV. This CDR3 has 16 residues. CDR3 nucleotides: TGTGCCAGCAGCTTAGGCTTACAGGGGGTGTCTGAAAAACTGTTTTTT. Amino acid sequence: CASSLGLQGVSEKLFF.

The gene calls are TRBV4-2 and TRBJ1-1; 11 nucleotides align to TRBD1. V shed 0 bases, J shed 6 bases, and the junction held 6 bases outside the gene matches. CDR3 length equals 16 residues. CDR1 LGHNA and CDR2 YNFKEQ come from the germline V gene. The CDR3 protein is CASSQELWGQGAEAFF. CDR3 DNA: TGTGCCAGCAGCCAAGAGCTATGGGGACAGGGGGCTGAAGCTTTCTTT.

The CDR3 DNA sequence: TGTGCCAGCAGCGGGGGATGGGGCCTCGCTTTTGACAATGAGCAGTTCTTC. Translated, it gives CASSGGWGLAFDNEQFF. The chain employs TRBV9 and TRBJ2-1; maybe TRBD1 (5 bases). Germline assignment: CDR1 SGDLS and CDR2 YYNGEE. Trimming cost V 3 bases and J 5 bases, with 21 bases left between them. This CDR3 region has 17 residues. Together with reference TRBV9 and TRBJ2-1, the CDR3 gives the full variable domain: DSGVTQTPKHLITATGQRVTLRCSPRSGDLSVYWYQQSLDQGLQFLIQYYNGEERAKGNILERFSAQQFPDLHSELNLSSLELGDSALYFCASSGGWGLAFDNEQFFGPGTRLTVL.

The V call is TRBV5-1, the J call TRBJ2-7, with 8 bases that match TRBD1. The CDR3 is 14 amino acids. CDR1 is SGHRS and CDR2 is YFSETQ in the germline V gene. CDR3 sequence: CASSQGTGFDEQYV. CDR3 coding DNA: TGTGCCAGCAGCCAAGGGACAGGCTTCGACGAGCAGTACGTC.

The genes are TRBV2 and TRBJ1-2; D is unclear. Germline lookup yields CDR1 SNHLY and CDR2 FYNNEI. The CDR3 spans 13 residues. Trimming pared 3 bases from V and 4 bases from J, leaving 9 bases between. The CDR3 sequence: CASSDYSLYGYTF. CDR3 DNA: TGTGCCAGCAGTGACTACAGCCTCTATGGCTACACCTTC.

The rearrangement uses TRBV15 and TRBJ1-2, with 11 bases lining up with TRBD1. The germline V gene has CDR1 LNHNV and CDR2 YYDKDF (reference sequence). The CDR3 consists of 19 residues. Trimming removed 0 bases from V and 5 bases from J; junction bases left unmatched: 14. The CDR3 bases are TGTGCCACCAGCAGAGATTGGAAGGAAGGACAGGGGGCGACGTATGGCTACACCTTC. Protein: CATSRDWKEGQGATYGYTF. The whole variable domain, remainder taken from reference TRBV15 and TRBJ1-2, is DAMVIQNPRYQVTQFGKPVTLSCSQTLNHNVMYWYQQKSSQAPKLLFHYYDKDFNNEADTPDNFQSRRPNTSFCFLDIRSPGLGDTAMYLCATSRDWKEGQGATYGYTFGSGTRLTVV.

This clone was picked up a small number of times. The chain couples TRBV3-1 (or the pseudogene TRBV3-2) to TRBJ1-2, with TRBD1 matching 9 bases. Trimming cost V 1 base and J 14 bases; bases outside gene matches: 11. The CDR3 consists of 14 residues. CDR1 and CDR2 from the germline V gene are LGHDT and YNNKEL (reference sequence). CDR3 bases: TGTGCCAGCAGCCAAGCGAGCTCCGGGACAGGGAGTACCTTC. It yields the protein CASSQASSGTGSTF.

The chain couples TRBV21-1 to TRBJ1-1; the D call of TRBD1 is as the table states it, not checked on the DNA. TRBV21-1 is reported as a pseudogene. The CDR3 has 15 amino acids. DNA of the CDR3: TGTGCCAGCAGCAAAGGGGGTGACAGGGACACTGAAGCTTTCTTT. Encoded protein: CASSKGGDRDTEAFF.

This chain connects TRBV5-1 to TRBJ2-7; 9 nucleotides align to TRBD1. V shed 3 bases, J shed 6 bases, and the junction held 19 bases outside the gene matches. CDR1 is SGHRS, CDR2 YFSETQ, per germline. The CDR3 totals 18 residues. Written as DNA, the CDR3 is TGCGCCAGCAGCTCTTACGACAGGGGGTACCGGTCGGGGGGCGAGCAGTACGTC. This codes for CASSSYDRGYRSGGEQYV.

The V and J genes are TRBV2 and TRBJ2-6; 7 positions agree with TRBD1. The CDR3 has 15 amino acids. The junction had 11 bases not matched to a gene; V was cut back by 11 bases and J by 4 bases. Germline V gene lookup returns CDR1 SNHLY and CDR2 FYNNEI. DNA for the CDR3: TGTGCCGTCCAGGGGGTTTACGGAGGGGCCAACGTCCTGACTTTC. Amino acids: CAVQGVYGGANVLTF.